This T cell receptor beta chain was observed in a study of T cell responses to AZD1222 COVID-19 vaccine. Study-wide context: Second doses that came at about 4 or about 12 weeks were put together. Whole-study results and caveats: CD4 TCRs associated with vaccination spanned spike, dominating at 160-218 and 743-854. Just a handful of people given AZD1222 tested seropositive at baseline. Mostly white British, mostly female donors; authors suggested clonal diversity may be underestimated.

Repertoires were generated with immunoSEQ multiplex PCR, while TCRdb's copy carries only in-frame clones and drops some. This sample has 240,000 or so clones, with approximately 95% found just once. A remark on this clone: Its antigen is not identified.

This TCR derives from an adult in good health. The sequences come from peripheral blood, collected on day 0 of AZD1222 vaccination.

CDR3 residues: CASSPRDGFNYGYTF. CDR3 nucleotide sequence: TGTGCCAGCTCACCCCGGGACGGTTTTAACTATGGCTACACCTTC. The chain recombines TRBV18 with TRBJ1-2; TRBD1 is a possible D gene (5 bases). The germline V gene encodes CDR1 KGHSH and CDR2 LQKENI. V was shortened by 3 bases and J by 1 base, with 12 bases between the two germline ends. The CDR3 spans 15 residues.